The 24 T cell receptor beta chains reported below all come from one sample, sequenced in a study of OX40 agonist ivuxolimab in advanced cancers. TCRdb keeps only in-frame clones here, not all; method: immunoSEQ multiplex PCR. The sample has roughly 86,000 clones; approximately 91% are singletons. Here the sequenced sample was CD4+ or CD8+ T cells sorted from blood, taken in a trial of the OX40 agonist ivuxolimab. These receptors came from an adult with an advanced solid tumor such as melanoma, head and neck, liver or kidney cancer.

This clone was detected only once. The rearrangement links TRBV28 to TRBJ1-2, with D tentatively TRBD1 (5 bases). The CDR3 is made up of 17 amino acids. Trimming stripped 3 bases from V and 0 bases from J, with 17 bases between. The germline V gene encodes CDR1 MDHEN and CDR2 SYDVKM. CDR3 DNA sequence: TGTGCCAGCAGTTTGTGGAGAACGAGACAGACTAACTATGGCTACACCTTC. Translated, it gives CASSLWRTRQTNYGYTF.

This chain links TRBV7-8 with TRBJ2-7, with a tentative D call TRBD1 (5 bases). V lost 1 base and J lost 3, with 13 bases in between. The CDR3 has 15 residues. Germline V gives CDR1 SGHVS, CDR2 FQNEAQ. CDR3 amino acids: CASSLGRQTIYEQYF. As DNA, the CDR3 is TGTGCCAGCAGCTTAGGAAGACAGACGATCTACGAGCAGTACTTC.

The chain combines TRBV7-2 with TRBJ1-2, with 8 bases that match TRBD1. The CDR3 runs to 15 residues. The V and J ends lost 5 bases and 3 bases, in that order; junction bases with no gene match: 8. CDR1 SGHTA and CDR2 FQGNSA come from the germline V gene. In nucleotides, the CDR3 is TGTGCCAGCAGCCAACCCGGACAGGGTTACTATGGCTACACCTTC. This translates into CASSQPGQGYYGYTF.

The V and J genes are TRBV25-1 and TRBJ2-5, with a tentative D call TRBD2 (6 bases). V lost 6 bases, J lost 5 bases, and 19 bases lay in between. The CDR3 loop spans 15 amino acids. CDR1 is MGHDK, CDR2 SYGVNS, per germline. CDR3 amino acids: CASSTGGARRETQYF. In nucleotides, the CDR3 is TGTGCCAGCAGCACCGGGGGTGCCCGTAGGGAGACCCAGTACTTC.

This clone appeared once. J is TRBJ2-2 and V is TRBV7-3; a possible D gene is TRBD2 (6 bases). The CDR3 consists of 16 residues. Trimming removed 0 bases from V and 5 bases from J, with 13 bases in between. Germline V lookup: CDR1 SGHTA, CDR2 FQGTGA. The CDR3 DNA sequence: TGTGCCAGCAGCTTAACTGGTGGCGGGGCTACCGGGGAGCTGTTTTTT. Translation gives CASSLTGGGATGELFF. Filled out from reference TRBV7-3 and TRBJ2-2, the complete variable domain reads GAGVSQTPSNKVTEKGKYVELRCDPISGHTALYWYRQSLGQGPEFLIYFQGTGAADDSGLPNDRFFAVRPEGSVSTLKIQRTERGDSAVYLCASSLTGGGATGELFFGEGSRLTVL.

The chain carries TRBV4-1 and TRBJ1-2; D is undetermined. This CDR3 has 17 amino acids. CDR1 is MGHRA, CDR2 YSYEKL, per germline. V lost 0 bases and J lost 0, with 14 bases in between. Written as DNA, the CDR3 is TGCGCCAGCAGCCAAGATATTGGCAGTGGAGCTAACTATGGCTACACCTTC. It is translated as CASSQDIGSGANYGYTF.

The V call is TRBV11-3, the J call TRBJ2-7; 8 positions match TRBD1. The V gene end was trimmed by 0 bases and the J gene end by 5 bases; junction bases not matched to a gene: 0. Germline V CDR1 and CDR2: SGHNT, YENEEA. The CDR3 has 13 residues. CDR3 region: CASSLEDRDEQYF. The CDR3 DNA reads as TGTGCCAGCAGCTTAGAGGACAGGGACGAGCAGTACTTC.

The V and J genes are TRBV6-5 and TRBJ1-2; tentative D call: TRBD1 (5 bases). Trimming left V 2 bases short and J 5 bases short, with 9 bases between. Germline loops: CDR1 MNHEY, CDR2 SVGAGI. The CDR3 contains 13 residues. CDR3 nucleotide sequence: TGTGCCAGCAGTTACCGAGACAGTTATGGCTACACCTTC. It codes for CASSYRDSYGYTF.

This clone was found a few times. This rearrangement joins TRBV5-6 to TRBJ1-5; D remains unclear. V gave up 4 bases and J gave up 2 bases, with 13 bases separating them. From germline, CDR1 is SGHDT and CDR2 YYEEEE. CDR3 length equals 15 residues. DNA of the CDR3: TGTGCCAGCAGCATCTCTGCCAGACGCAATCAGCCCCAGCATTTT. It yields the protein CASSISARRNQPQHF.

This chain links TRBV19 with TRBJ1-2, with TRBD1 as a possible D gene (5 bases). Germline V gene lookup returns CDR1 LNHDA and CDR2 SQIVND (reference sequence). The CDR3 is 14 amino acids. V was clipped by 4 bases and J by 4 bases, with 13 bases between them. The CDR3 coding sequence is TGTGCCAGTAGTAGAAAGGGAAGGGGCTATGGCTACACCTTC. Translation: CASSRKGRGYGYTF.

This chain connects TRBV7-2 to TRBJ2-3; D gene ambiguous. V shed 0 bases and J shed 2 bases, with 3 bases lying between them. CDR3 size: 13 residues. Germline loops: CDR1 SGHTA, CDR2 FQGNSA. In nucleotides, the CDR3 is TGTGCCAGCAGCTTAGCGGACACAGATACGCAGTATTTT. As protein: CASSLADTDTQYF.

V is TRBV9 and J is TRBJ1-4, with D unresolved. The length of the CDR3 is 14 residues. Trimming took off 3 bases at V and 0 bases at J, with 6 bases between the two ends. Germline assignment: CDR1 SGDLS and CDR2 YYNGEE. CDR3 in amino acids: CASSGRATNEKLFF. The CDR3 region has the DNA TGTGCCAGCAGCGGAAGGGCAACTAATGAAAAACTGTTTTTT.

This chain links TRBV27 with TRBJ2-7; 10 bases align to TRBD1. This CDR3 region has 13 residues. The germline CDR1 and CDR2 sequences are MNHEY and SMNVEV (reference sequence). Trimming at V came to 5 bases and at J to 8 bases, leaving 6 bases not matched to a gene. CDR3 nucleotides: TGTGCCAGCAGTGGGGACAGGGGTAAGAAGCAGTACTTC. Translation: CASSGDRGKKQYF.

This clone has just a few counts. V usage is TRBV30 and J usage is TRBJ1-1; no reliable D call. Germline loops: CDR1 GTSNPN, CDR2 SVGIG (reference sequence). This CDR3 has 11 residues. V dropped 2 bases and J dropped 5 bases, with 6 bases sitting between them. The CDR3, as DNA: TGTGCCTGGAGTCGAGCTACTGAAGCTTTCTTT. Its protein product is CAWSRATEAFF.

The chain couples TRBV27 to TRBJ2-7, with TRBD2 identical over 10 bases. Germline V gene lookup returns CDR1 MNHEY and CDR2 SMNVEV (reference sequence). The ends lost 0 bases at V and 3 bases at J; junction bases unmatched: 20. The CDR3 is 21 residues long. CDR3 sequence (DNA): TGTGCCAGCAGTTTATCGCTCTCGGAGCGGGAGGGCCTTAATTCCGACTACGAGCAGTACTTC. It encodes CASSLSLSEREGLNSDYEQYF.

The rearrangement joins TRBV5-1 to TRBJ2-3; D is perhaps TRBD1 or TRBD2 (5 bases each). This CDR3 is built from 13 residues. Germline loops: CDR1 SGHRS, CDR2 YFSETQ. Trimming cost V 4 bases and J 2 bases, with 8 bases left between them. CDR3 residues: CASSPGPTDTQYF. The CDR3 DNA reads as TGCGCCAGCAGCCCGGGGCCCACAGATACGCAGTATTTT.

The chain couples TRBV28 to TRBJ1-5, with 10 bases aligning to TRBD1. The CDR3 spans 13 residues. Germline CDR1 is MDHEN and CDR2 is SYDVKM. The trim removed 6 bases at V and 6 bases at J, leaving 2 bases unmatched. CDR3 residues: CASSGQGGQPQHF. The CDR3 DNA is TGTGCCAGCAGCGGACAGGGGGGTCAGCCCCAGCATTTT. The entire variable domain, with the rest obtained from reference TRBV28 and TRBJ1-5, is as follows: DVKVTQSSRYLVKRTGEKVFLECVQDMDHENMFWYRQDPGLGLRLIYFSYDVKMKEKGDIPEGYSVSREKKERFSLILESASTNQTSMYLCASSGQGGQPQHFGDGTRLSIL.

The chain joins TRBV30 to TRBJ2-5; 8 nucleotides agree with TRBD2. V trimming: 2 bases; J trimming: 5 bases; junction bases outside the gene matches: 13. Germline loops: CDR1 GTSNPN, CDR2 SVGIG (reference sequence). This CDR3 is 16 amino acids long. The CDR3 sequence is CAWSQNGRARRETQYF. CDR3 DNA sequence: TGTGCCTGGAGTCAGAACGGGAGGGCCCGGCGGGAGACCCAGTACTTC.

CDR3 residues: CASSLASNYEQYF. The CDR3 nucleotides are TGCGCCAGCAGCTTGGCTTCAAACTACGAGCAGTACTTC. V usage is TRBV5-1 and J usage is TRBJ2-7; no clear D. This CDR3 is built from 13 residues. Trimming removed 0 bases from V and 3 bases from J, with 7 bases in between. Germline CDR1 SGHRS, CDR2 YFSETQ.

The chain couples TRBV6-6 to TRBJ2-7, with 10 bases lining up with TRBD1. The V segment lost 6 bases and the J segment 4 bases; nucleotides outside the gene matches: 6. There are 14 residues in the CDR3. Germline lookup yields CDR1 MNHNY and CDR2 SVGAGI (reference sequence). This CDR3 is CASRVDRGPYEQYF. CDR3 DNA sequence: TGTGCCAGCAGGGTTGACAGGGGGCCATACGAGCAGTACTTC.

The chain employs TRBV29-1 and TRBJ1-1, with TRBD1 matching 7 bases. In germline, CDR1 is SQVTM, CDR2 ANQGSEA. The V segment lost 4 bases and the J segment 5 bases; nucleotides outside the gene matches: 4. The CDR3 sequence is 12 residues long. Here the CDR3 reads CSVAYRGTEAFF. CDR3 in DNA: TGCAGCGTTGCGTACAGGGGTACTGAAGCTTTCTTT.

In this sample, this clone turned up once. The gene calls are TRBV5-4 and TRBJ2-7; TRBD1 is a possible D gene (6 bases). Germline V gene data show CDR1 as SGHNT and CDR2 as YYREEE (reference sequence). The CDR3 runs 14 residues. V was trimmed by 4 bases and J by 1 base, leaving 12 bases between them. The CDR3 region is CASSTKQGSYEQYF. The DNA for the CDR3 is TGTGCCAGCAGCACTAAACAGGGATCCTACGAGCAGTACTTC.

The chain uses TRBV6-1 and TRBJ1-5; the match to TRBD1 covers 7 bases. The junction had 5 bases not matched to a gene; V was cut back by 6 bases and J by 3 bases. Germline CDR1 reads MNHNS; CDR2 reads SASEGT. The CDR3 is made up of 14 amino acids. CDR3 nucleotides: TGTGCCAGCAGGCCGGGACAGTCCAATCAGCCCCAGCATTTT. As protein: CASRPGQSNQPQHF.

The V gene is TRBV7-2, the J gene TRBJ1-1, with a weak D call TRBD1 (5 bases). CDR1 is SGHTA, CDR2 FQGNSA, per germline. The V gene lost 3 bases and the J gene lost 0 bases, with 8 bases spanning the gap. This CDR3 has 14 residues. The CDR3 coding sequence is TGTGCCAGCAGCTTGGGGCTGCTGAACACTGAAGCTTTCTTT. Protein product: CASSLGLLNTEAFF.